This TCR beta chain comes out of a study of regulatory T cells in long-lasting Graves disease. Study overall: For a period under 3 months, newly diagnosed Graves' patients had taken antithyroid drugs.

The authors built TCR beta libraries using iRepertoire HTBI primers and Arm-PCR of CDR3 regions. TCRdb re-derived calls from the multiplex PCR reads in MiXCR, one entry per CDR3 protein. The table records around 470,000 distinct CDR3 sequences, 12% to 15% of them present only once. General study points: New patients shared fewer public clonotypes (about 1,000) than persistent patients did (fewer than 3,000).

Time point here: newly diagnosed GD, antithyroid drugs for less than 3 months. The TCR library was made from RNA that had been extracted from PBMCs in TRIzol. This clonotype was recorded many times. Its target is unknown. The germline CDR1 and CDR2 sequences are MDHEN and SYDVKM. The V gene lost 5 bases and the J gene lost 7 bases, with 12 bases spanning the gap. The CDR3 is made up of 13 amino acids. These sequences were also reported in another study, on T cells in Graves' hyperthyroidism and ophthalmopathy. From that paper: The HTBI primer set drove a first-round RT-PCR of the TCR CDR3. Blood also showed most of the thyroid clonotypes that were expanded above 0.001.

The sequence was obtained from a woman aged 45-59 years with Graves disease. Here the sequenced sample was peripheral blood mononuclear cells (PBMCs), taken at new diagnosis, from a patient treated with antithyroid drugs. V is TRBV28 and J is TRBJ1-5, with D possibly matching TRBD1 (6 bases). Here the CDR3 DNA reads TGTGCCAGCAGTCAAGGAACAGGGCAGCCCCAGCATTTT. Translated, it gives CASSQGTGQPQHF.